This T cell receptor beta chain was recovered during a study of lymphopenia after photon versus proton radiotherapy. Study results and caveats: In patients who died, overall survival fell as post-nadir TCR diversity dropped more.

This clone was seen a few times. Its matching antigen is unknown. Repertoires were generated with immunoSEQ multiplex PCR, while TCRdb's copy carries only in-frame clones and drops some. The table includes more than 15,000 clones, 85% to 90% detected once. This CDR3 spans 13 amino acids. V gave up 5 bases and J gave up 11 bases; unmatched junction bases: 10. The germline V gene has CDR1 MNHEY and CDR2 SMNVEV (reference sequence). The clonotype comes from a man aged 65 to 85 with pancreatic cancer. The chain links TRBV27 to TRBJ2-3; TRBD2 matches 7 bases. Sample: peripheral blood, taken from a patient treated with proton-based radiotherapy. The CDR3 loop is CASSPGSGIRQYF. DNA for the CDR3: TGTGCCAGCAGTCCTGGGAGCGGGATCCGGCAGTATTTT.